The TCR beta chain described here comes from a study of blood T cell repertoires in COVID-19 (dated by TCRdb to 2019 to 2021). About the study as a whole: Samples covering the acute and convalescent phases of COVID-19 were provided by collaborators in the United States, Italy and Spain. Samples came from the ongoing ImmuneRACE study (first 160 participants) plus 1,254 subjects from 6 global collaborators. The prospective study material was composed of cDNA or gDNA derived from T cells, B-cell-depleted T cells, or PBMCs. Sample metadata almost always included a de-identified subject ID, COVID-19 status, age in years and sex. The repertoires were released in a freely available public database intended as a resource for research on the immune response to SARS-CoV-2. Where available, HLA class I and class II types were obtained from metadata supplied by the sample provider rather than from assay-based typing. Deeply sampled blood TCRbeta repertoires from subjects exposed to, actively infected with, or recovered from COVID-19 were included in the dataset. Broader findings and caveats from the paper: The amount of clinical and demographic metadata varied by source and participant and was provided uncurated.

The immunoSEQ Assay, a bias-controlled multiplex PCR, was used to amplify TCRbeta CDR3 regions from genomic DNA. The published analysis was carried out like this. Nucleated cell counts per sample were estimated from amplification of reference gene primers within the assay. To quantify the absolute abundance of each unique TCRbeta CDR3 rearrangement, sequence reads were collapsed and filtered. For each sample, productive Simpson clonality was calculated as the square root of Simpson's diversity index over productive rearrangements. TCRdb took over this immuneACCESS table, retaining in-frame rearrangements with V and J assigned. Such tables are incomplete; in checked studies, under half of the missing clones stem from an unresolved V gene, and the remainder is unexplained. V, J and clone size are those of that table, while D and trimming were read from the DNA. For this sample the table gives approximately 210,000 clones, of which over 80% were detected only once. The top ten hold approximately 2.6% of the sample.

The count of this clone is one. Its antigen has not been determined. Per-base quality was not reported, and no clone a single base away is much larger than it. Collaborating institutions collected whole blood in K2EDTA tubes following their own protocols. For TCRbeta analysis, collaborator samples were shipped as frozen whole blood, as isolated PBMCs, or as DNA extracted from either sample type. Sequencing was done on a sample of peripheral blood. The source of this sequence is a woman in her 70s with active or convalescent COVID-19.

CDR3 protein: CASSLSYTQYF. In nucleotide form, the sequence is TGTGCCAGCAGTCTTAGTTATACGCAGTATTTT. The chain is made from TRBV12-3 or TRBV12-4 and TRBJ2-3, with the identity of the D gene unclear. V gives up 5 bases and J gives up 7 bases, and the segment between their germline ends measures 7 bases. From the cysteine through the phenylalanine, the CDR3 covers 11 amino acids. Left in the record is the CDR3 DNA by itself, 33 bases read in frame from the first base.